These 28 T cell receptor beta chains came from one sample sequenced in a study of coeliac disease. Findings and caveats of the study: Active celiac intraepithelial and lamina propria samples had lower TRB and TRG clonality than control samples.

Sequenced by immunoSEQ multiplex PCR; TCRdb stores in-frame clones only, minus some. The sample lists over 3,500 clones, approximately 71% occurring once. Antigens of these TCRs are unknown. Sample: intraepithelial lymphocytes from the gut. The receptor set was obtained from a woman in her late teens or twenties with active celiac disease.

V is TRBV2 and J is TRBJ2-7; D not certain. The V gene's germline CDR1 is SNHLY and CDR2 FYNNEI. There are 13 residues in the CDR3. The V end was cut by 3 bases, the J end by 6 bases, with 12 bases between. The CDR3 DNA reads as TGTGCCAGCAGTGATCCAGCGACTGGCGAGCAGTACTTC. Translation gives CASSDPATGEQYF.

V and J are TRBV2 and TRBJ2-7; TRBD2 matches 10 bases. Trimming removed 3 bases from V and 0 bases from J; junction bases left unmatched: 11. CDR1 and CDR2 from the germline V gene are SNHLY and FYNNEI. The CDR3 covers 18 residues. The DNA of the CDR3 is TGTGCCAGCAGTGAGGGGCTAGCGGGGGCCACTACCTCCTACGAGCAGTACTTC. As protein: CASSEGLAGATTSYEQYF.

The chain links TRBV5-1 to TRBJ2-1; D perhaps matches TRBD1 (5 bases). Trimming shortened V by 0 bases and J by 8 bases, and 6 bases separated the two germline ends. Germline CDR1 is SGHRS and CDR2 is YFSETQ. The length of the CDR3 is 12 residues. CDR3 protein: CASSLGRDEQFF. The CDR3 bases are TGCGCCAGCAGCTTGGGCAGGGATGAGCAGTTCTTC.

The genes are TRBV4-2 and TRBJ2-1, with 8 nucleotides matching TRBD2. The length of the CDR3 is 17 residues. The J segment lost 10 bases and the V segment lost 2 bases, leaving 16 bases of the junction unmatched. Germline loops: CDR1 LGHNA, CDR2 YNFKEQ. The CDR3: CASSQNTLADTSKEQFF. CDR3 nucleotide sequence: TGTGCCAGCAGCCAAAATACACTAGCGGATACCTCCAAAGAGCAGTTCTTC.

The J gene is TRBJ2-7, the V gene TRBV5-5, with 10 bases lining up with TRBD1. The CDR3 extends over 13 amino acids. The germline V gene has CDR1 SGHKS and CDR2 YYEKEE (reference sequence). J was trimmed by 4 bases and V by 4 bases; bases with no gene match: 2. CDR3 protein: CASSQDRGYEQYF. As DNA, the CDR3 is TGTGCCAGCAGCCAGGACAGGGGGTACGAGCAGTACTTC.

The V gene is TRBV5-1, the J gene TRBJ2-5; 13 positions agree with TRBD2. J was trimmed by 5 bases and V by 5 bases; bases with no gene match: 6. This CDR3 contains 15 residues. Germline CDR1 reads SGHRS; CDR2 reads YFSETQ. DNA of the CDR3: TGCGCCAGCAGGCGGACTAGCGGGAGTTTGGAGACCCAGTACTTC. Amino acids: CASRRTSGSLETQYF.

This clone is classed as large. J is TRBJ2-1 and V is TRBV29-1, with D possibly matching TRBD2 (6 bases). Trimming stripped 2 bases from V and 6 bases from J, with 11 bases between. The CDR3 covers 13 residues. From germline, CDR1 is SQVTM and CDR2 ANQGSEA. The CDR3 protein is CSVEMGGGNEQFF. CDR3 DNA sequence: TGCAGCGTTGAAATGGGGGGTGGCAATGAGCAGTTCTTC.

The gene calls are TRBV19 and TRBJ1-5; TRBD1 matches at 9 bases. The germline CDR1 and CDR2 sequences are LNHDA and SQIVND (reference sequence). The length of the CDR3 is 17 residues. The J segment lost 6 bases and the V segment lost 1 base, leaving 10 bases of the junction unmatched. The CDR3 DNA sequence: TGTGCCAGTAGTATAGCCCCTCCGGGACAGGGAGGTCAGCCCCAGCATTTT. Its translation is CASSIAPPGQGGQPQHF.

V is TRBV2 and J is TRBJ1-5; unclear D gene. This CDR3 spans 12 amino acids. V lost 2 bases to trimming and J lost 6 bases, with 5 bases between them. CDR1 SNHLY and CDR2 FYNNEI come from the germline V gene. This chain's CDR3 is CASSEPGQPQHF. The CDR3 bases are TGTGCCAGCAGTGAACCGGGTCAGCCCCAGCATTTT. The complete variable domain, with remaining parts taken from reference TRBV2 and TRBJ1-5, reads EPEVTQTPSHQVTQMGQEVILRCVPISNHLYFYWYRQILGQKVEFLVSFYNNEISEKSEIFDDQFSVERPDGSNFTLKIRSTKLEDSAMYFCASSEPGQPQHFGDGTRLSIL.

This sequence joins TRBV4-1 and TRBJ2-3; unclear D gene. The CDR3 totals 15 residues. Germline V gene lookup returns CDR1 MGHRA and CDR2 YSYEKL. V was trimmed by 0 bases and J by 4 bases, leaving 11 bases between them. CDR3 amino acids: CASSQDRIASDTQYF. CDR3 nucleotide sequence: TGCGCCAGCAGCCAAGATAGGATAGCTTCAGATACGCAGTATTTT.

V usage is TRBV27 and J usage is TRBJ2-1, with D unresolved. The CDR3 contains 13 residues. Germline V CDR1 and CDR2: MNHEY, SMNVEV (reference sequence). Trimming removed 3 bases at V and 4 bases at J, with 7 bases between. The CDR3 loop is CASSLSLYNEQFF. CDR3 sequence (DNA): TGTGCCAGCAGTTTGTCCCTATACAATGAGCAGTTCTTC.

This clone was seen a few times. The gene calls are TRBV27 and TRBJ1-4, with 8 bases lining up with TRBD1. With V trimmed by 6 bases and J by 5 bases, 8 bases remained unmatched. Germline V gene data show CDR1 as MNHEY and CDR2 as SMNVEV (reference sequence). This CDR3 region has 15 residues. The CDR3 is CASSFPRQGNEKLFF. Here the CDR3 DNA reads TGTGCCAGCAGCTTCCCCCGACAGGGGAATGAAAAACTGTTTTTT.

The genes are TRBV7-3 and TRBJ1-2; possible D gene TRBD1, 5 bases. Deletions cut 5 bases from V and 6 bases from J, with 16 bases between. CDR3 length: 14 amino acids. Germline V gene sequence: CDR1 SGHTA, CDR2 FQGTGA. In DNA, the CDR3 is TGTGCCAGCAGCACCACCGGCGGGGCGGATGGCTACACCTTC. Translation: CASSTTGGADGYTF.

The chain employs TRBV4-1 and TRBJ2-3; tentatively, D is TRBD1 (5 bases). The CDR3 contains 15 residues. CDR1 is MGHRA, CDR2 YSYEKL, per germline. Trimming stripped 0 bases from V and 0 bases from J, with 7 bases between. DNA of the CDR3: TGCGCCAGCAGCCAAGACAGGGTTAGCACAGATACGCAGTATTTT. This translates into CASSQDRVSTDTQYF.

This rearrangement joins TRBV10-3 to TRBJ2-3; 7 bases fit TRBD1. V lost 6 bases and J lost 3; bases outside the gene matches: 3. The CDR3 sequence is 13 residues long. Germline V lookup: CDR1 ENHRY, CDR2 SYGVKD. The CDR3, as DNA: TGTGCCATCAGAGGACAGGAGACAGATACGCAGTATTTT. Translation gives CAIRGQETDTQYF.

The chain links TRBV4-2 to TRBJ2-7, with 12 bases lining up with TRBD2. This CDR3 has 16 residues. V lost 0 bases to trimming and J lost 6 bases; unmatched junction nucleotides: 6. CDR1 is LGHNA, CDR2 YNFKEQ, per germline. CDR3 coding DNA: TGTGCCAGCAGCCAAGATCTTGGACTAGCGGGATCCGAGCAGTACTTC. Encoded protein: CASSQDLGLAGSEQYF.

Here the CDR3 reads CASRPTGAGSYNEQFF. The CDR3 DNA is TGTGCCAGCAGACCAACAGGGGCCGGGTCCTACAATGAGCAGTTCTTC. This rearrangement joins TRBV14 to TRBJ2-1, with TRBD1 matching 7 bases. The CDR3 has 16 amino acids. J was trimmed by 1 base and V by 6 bases; bases with no gene match: 9. CDR1 is SGHDN, CDR2 FVKESK, per germline.

V is TRBV7-3 and J is TRBJ2-6; D might be TRBD1 (6 bases). V dropped 2 bases and J dropped 3 bases, with 8 bases sitting between them. The CDR3 sequence is 15 residues long. Germline lookup yields CDR1 SGHTA and CDR2 FQGTGA. The CDR3 here is CASSLQGYGANVLTF. In nucleotides, the CDR3 is TGTGCCAGCAGCTTACAGGGGTATGGGGCCAACGTCCTGACTTTC.

By frequency in the sample, this clone is large. The rearrangement links TRBV11-2 to TRBJ2-1; 10 positions match TRBD1. Germline trimming cut 5 bases from V and 7 bases from J; bases unmatched to any gene: 5. The CDR3 has 14 residues. In germline, CDR1 is SGHAT, CDR2 FQNNGV. The DNA of the CDR3 is TGTGCCAGCAGCACCGGGACAGGGGATAATGAGCAGTTCTTC. This codes for CASSTGTGDNEQFF.

This chain links TRBV29-1 with TRBJ1-2; 7 bases match TRBD1. CDR3 length equals 14 residues. Germline values: CDR1 SQVTM, CDR2 ANQGSEA. Unmatched junction bases numbered 9, after V lost 2 bases and J lost 6 bases. The CDR3 DNA reads as TGCAGCGTTGAAAACCCACAGGGGCGGAATGGCTACACCTTC. It encodes CSVENPQGRNGYTF.

This clone is labeled as large. The J gene is TRBJ2-7, the V gene TRBV9, with 7 bases aligning to TRBD2. After removal of 4 bases from V and 6 bases from J, the junction contained 7 bases not matched to a gene. CDR3 length equals 13 residues. Germline V gene sequence: CDR1 SGDLS, CDR2 YYNGEE. The CDR3, as DNA: TGTGCCAGCAGCCTGGGGACTATGAGCGAGCAGTACTTC. It codes for CASSLGTMSEQYF. The variable domain in full, with the rest retrieved from reference TRBV9 and TRBJ2-7, is DSGVTQTPKHLITATGQRVTLRCSPRSGDLSVYWYQQSLDQGLQFLIQYYNGEERAKGNILERFSAQQFPDLHSELNLSSLELGDSALYFCASSLGTMSEQYFGPGTRLTVT.

The J gene is TRBJ1-2, the V gene TRBV5-1, with D unresolved. V was shortened by 5 bases and J by 4 bases, with 9 bases between the two germline ends. The CDR3 runs to 12 residues. Germline CDR1 SGHRS, CDR2 YFSETQ. Here the CDR3 reads CASRSGFYGYTF. The CDR3 nucleotides are TGCGCCAGCAGAAGCGGGTTCTATGGCTACACCTTC.

This rearrangement joins TRBV27 to TRBJ2-2; D uncertain. Trimming took off 7 bases at V and 0 bases at J, with 12 bases between the two ends. There are 15 residues in the CDR3. Germline assignment: CDR1 MNHEY and CDR2 SMNVEV (reference sequence). CDR3 in DNA: TGTGCCAGCATGTTCTTGGGCGCGAACACCGGGGAGCTGTTTTTT. Amino acid sequence: CASMFLGANTGELFF.

This clone occurred a few times. The J gene is TRBJ2-7, the V gene TRBV7-6, with D possibly matching TRBD1 (5 bases). V lost 0 bases to trimming and J lost 0 bases, with 9 bases between them. Germline CDR1 SGHVS, CDR2 FNYEAQ. The CDR3 loop spans 15 amino acids. The CDR3 reads CASSLATAPSYEQYF. The DNA of the CDR3 is TGTGCCAGCAGCTTAGCGACAGCCCCCTCCTACGAGCAGTACTTC.

The rearrangement joins TRBV27 to TRBJ2-7; 9 bases are shared with TRBD2. Germline CDR1 is MNHEY and CDR2 is SMNVEV (reference sequence). Losses at the gene ends were 3 bases for V and 7 bases for J; bases not matched to a gene: 1. This CDR3 is built from 12 residues. This CDR3 reads CASSFAGGEQYF. The CDR3 coding sequence is TGTGCCAGCAGTTTCGCGGGAGGGGAGCAGTACTTC.

The chain couples TRBV19 to TRBJ1-1, with D maybe TRBD1 (5 bases). The CDR3 has 13 amino acids. CDR1 and CDR2 (germline): LNHDA, SQIVND (reference sequence). The V and J ends lost 4 bases and 6 bases respectively, with 12 bases between them. The CDR3 here is CASSTQGKPEAFF. The CDR3 nucleotides read TGTGCCAGTAGTACGCAGGGTAAGCCTGAAGCTTTCTTT.

A few counts support this clone. The chain has TRBV6-7 and TRBJ1-1, with unresolved D. TRBV6-7 is an ORF for which the function is uncertain. CDR3 length: 15 residues. Trimming removed 2 bases at V and 3 bases at J, with 13 bases between. The CDR3 nucleotides read TGTGCCAGCAGTTACCTCGGGGAGGTCGACACTGAAGCTTTCTTT. It codes for CASSYLGEVDTEAFF.

The J gene is TRBJ2-3, the V gene TRBV16; D ambiguous. This CDR3 has 13 residues. Germline CDR1 reads KGHSY; CDR2 reads FQNENV. The ends were cut back, 0 bases at V and 5 bases at J, with 6 bases in the middle. The CDR3 DNA sequence: TGTGCCAGCAGCCAATCGCGTGTAGATACGCAGTATTTT. Residues: CASSQSRVDTQYF.